This T cell receptor beta chain is from a study of pediatric ulcerative colitis. Sequencing was at survey level. TCRdb's table, derived via immunoSEQ multiplex PCR, lists solely in-frame clones and lacks some. The sample has 17,000 or so clones; about 76% are singletons. CDR1 and CDR2 from the germline V gene are KGHSH and LQKENI. CDR3 size: 15 residues. Germline trimming cut 3 bases from V and 0 bases from J; bases unmatched to any gene: 1. Rectal tissue came from one to two pinch biopsies taken at colonoscopy. Sequencing was carried out using gut tissue. The genes are TRBV18 and TRBJ2-3; TRBD2 agrees at 9 bases. This sequence originates from a girl under 18 with moderate ulcerative colitis. CDR3 nucleotides: TGTGCCAGCTCACCCACTAGCGGGAGCACAGATACGCAGTATTTT. It yields the protein CASSPTSGSTDTQYF.